Each of the 17 T cell receptor beta chains below was sequenced from the same sample in a study of blood T cell repertoires in COVID-19. Generated by immunoSEQ multiplex PCR, the TCRdb table keeps only in-frame clones and is missing some. This table has tens of thousands of clones, more than 60% appearing once. The material sequenced was peripheral blood. These receptors were collected from a human donor in a cohort sampled during active COVID-19.

Details on this clone: The sample holds other DNA sequences that translate to the same CDR3. V gene TRBV3-1 (or the pseudogene TRBV3-2) combines with J gene TRBJ2-3; 11 nucleotides match TRBD2. V shed 1 base, J shed 3 bases, and the junction held 0 bases outside the gene matches. Germline loops: CDR1 LGHDT, CDR2 YNNKEL (reference sequence). There are 15 residues in the CDR3. The CDR3 loop reads CASSQVAGGTDTQYF. DNA of the CDR3: TGTGCCAGCAGCCAAGTAGCGGGGGGGACAGATACGCAGTATTTT.

V usage is TRBV7-6 and J usage is TRBJ1-5; the D is unclear. Germline V gene data show CDR1 as SGHVS and CDR2 as FNYEAQ. There are 15 residues in the CDR3. V lost 2 bases and J 3 bases, leaving 11 bases between the germline ends. The CDR3 here is CASSLQSGFNQPQHF. The DNA for the CDR3 is TGTGCCAGCAGCTTACAATCGGGGTTCAATCAGCCCCAGCATTTT.

The rearrangement joins TRBV4-1 to TRBJ1-1, with 7 nucleotides matching TRBD1. This CDR3 has 13 amino acids. CDR1 is MGHRA, CDR2 YSYEKL, per germline. With 4 bases clipped from V and 4 bases from J, the junction kept 3 bases outside the gene matches. The CDR3 region is CASSPYRGTEAFF. The DNA of the CDR3 is TGCGCCAGCAGCCCATACAGGGGCACTGAAGCTTTCTTT.

The rearrangement joins TRBV25-1 to TRBJ1-1; tentatively, D is TRBD1 (5 bases). The CDR3 is 13 residues long. Germline V gene lookup returns CDR1 MGHDK and CDR2 SYGVNS. The germline V and J ends were trimmed by 4 bases and 11 bases, with 17 bases remaining between them. CDR3 bases: TGTGCCAGCAGTGGGGAAGGGGTTTTGAAGGCTTTCTTT. As protein: CASSGEGVLKAFF.

The gene calls are TRBV6-6 and TRBJ1-5, with 10 bases lining up with TRBD1. This CDR3 has 15 amino acids. The V gene's germline CDR1 is MNHNY and CDR2 SVGAGI (reference sequence). V shed 6 bases and J 3 bases; nucleotides not matched to a gene: 5. CDR3 nucleotides: TGTGCCAGCAGGGGGACAGGGGTCCCCAATCAGCCCCAGCATTTT. Its translation: CASRGTGVPNQPQHF.

J is TRBJ1-1 and V is TRBV9, with 8 bases fitting TRBD1. Germline CDR1 reads SGDLS; CDR2 reads YYNGEE. V shed 2 bases and J 4 bases; nucleotides not matched to a gene: 4. This CDR3 spans 14 amino acids. The CDR3 is CASSVYQGATEAFF. CDR3 DNA: TGTGCCAGCAGCGTCTATCAGGGGGCCACTGAAGCTTTCTTT.

There are a few counts of this clone. J is TRBJ1-3 and V is TRBV4-1; D is undetermined. The CDR3 sequence is 16 residues long. Looked up from germline, CDR1 is MGHRA and CDR2 is YSYEKL. V shed 6 bases and J shed 0 bases, with 15 bases lying between them. The CDR3 nucleotides are TGCGCCAGCAGTCCCTTTTCACTATCCTCTGGAAACACCATATATTTT. Translated, it gives CASSPFSLSSGNTIYF.

By share of the sample, this clone is medium-sized. The chain links TRBV19 to TRBJ2-1; D is perhaps TRBD2 (5 bases). This CDR3 is built from 13 residues. Trimming cost V 7 bases and J 5 bases, with 12 bases left between them. Germline-derived CDR1 and CDR2 are LNHDA and SQIVND (reference sequence). For the CDR3, the DNA is TGTGCCAGTACACACGGAGGAGACAATGAGCAGTTCTTC. Amino acids: CASTHGGDNEQFF. Complete variable domain (other parts from reference TRBV19 and TRBJ2-1): DGGITQSPKYLFRKEGQNVTLSCEQNLNHDAMYWYRQDPGQGLRLIYYSQIVNDFQKGDIAEGYSVSREKKESFPLTVTSAQKNPTAFYLCASTHGGDNEQFFGPGTRLTVL.

The genes are TRBV23-1 and TRBJ2-7; 9 bases agree with TRBD1. TRBV23-1 is an ORF, and what it does is uncertain. V shed 2 bases and J 2 bases; nucleotides not matched to a gene: 4. The CDR3 is 15 residues long. CDR3 protein: CASSQRGTGPYEQYV. CDR3 DNA: TGCGCCAGCAGTCAAAGAGGGACAGGGCCCTACGAGCAGTACGTC.

The chain is built from TRBV5-4 and TRBJ2-2; 11 bases line up with TRBD1. V lost 3 bases, J lost 8 bases, and 3 bases stayed unmatched. The CDR3 consists of 14 residues. CDR1 is SGHNT, CDR2 YYREEE, per germline (reference sequence). The CDR3 region is CASSSDRGLGELFF. The DNA of the CDR3 is TGTGCCAGCAGCTCGGACAGGGGGCTTGGGGAGCTGTTTTTT.

This chain joins TRBV7-2 and TRBJ2-3, with D unresolved. In germline, CDR1 is SGHTA, CDR2 FQGNSA. Trimming took 5 bases from V and 0 from J, leaving 12 bases between them. The CDR3 has 15 residues. Here the CDR3 reads CASSPQSRSTDTQYF. DNA of the CDR3: TGTGCCAGCAGCCCTCAGTCTCGTAGCACAGATACGCAGTATTTT.

The chain carries TRBV30 and TRBJ2-7, with 10 bases identical to TRBD1. The trim removed 0 bases at V and 3 bases at J, leaving 5 bases unmatched. Germline CDR1 GTSNPN, CDR2 SVGIG (reference sequence). CDR3 length: 15 residues. The CDR3 bases are TGTGCCTGGAGTGTAAGGGACAGGGGCAGCTACGAGCAGTACTTC. This encodes CAWSVRDRGSYEQYF.

The chain links TRBV7-2 to TRBJ1-6; 10 nucleotides match TRBD1. Unmatched junction bases numbered 2, after V lost 2 bases and J lost 10 bases. There are 14 residues in the CDR3. In germline, CDR1 is SGHTA, CDR2 FQGNSA. CDR3: CASSLRTGGSPLHF. CDR3 in DNA: TGTGCCAGCAGCTTAAGGACAGGGGGGTCACCCCTCCACTTT.

V is TRBV2 and J is TRBJ2-1, with D possibly matching TRBD1 (5 bases). The germline V gene has CDR1 SNHLY and CDR2 FYNNEI. This CDR3 has 11 residues. Trimming pared 10 bases from V and 7 bases from J, leaving 11 bases between. Written as DNA, the CDR3 is TGTGCCATTTTAGGGGCAAATGAGCAGTTCTTC. Its protein is CAILGANEQFF.

The chain couples TRBV27 to TRBJ2-7; 14 bases agree with TRBD2. Germline V lookup: CDR1 MNHEY, CDR2 SMNVEV (reference sequence). This CDR3 is 18 amino acids long. Trimming cost V 5 bases and J 4 bases; bases outside gene matches: 13. The CDR3 here is CASSPSPGLAGEWYEQYV. The CDR3 DNA is TGTGCCAGCAGTCCAAGCCCGGGACTAGCGGGAGAATGGTACGAGCAGTACGTC.

This chain links TRBV16 with TRBJ1-3, with 8 bases identical to TRBD1. This CDR3 spans 15 amino acids. Germline-derived CDR1 and CDR2 are KGHSY and FQNENV. The V segment lost 2 bases and the J segment 3 bases; nucleotides outside the gene matches: 3. CDR3: CASSQTDRVGNTIYF. The CDR3 DNA sequence: TGTGCCAGCAGCCAAACGGACAGGGTTGGAAACACCATATATTTT. The variable domain in full, with the rest retrieved from reference TRBV16 and TRBJ1-3, is GEEVAQTPKHLVRGEGQKAKLYCAPIKGHSYVFWYQQVLKNEFKFLISFQNENVFDETGMPKERFSAKCLPNSPCSLEIQATKLEDSAVYFCASSQTDRVGNTIYFGEGSWLTVV.

The chain combines TRBV19 with TRBJ2-4; 11 nucleotides agree with TRBD1. The CDR3 is made up of 17 amino acids. Germline-derived CDR1 and CDR2 are LNHDA and SQIVND (reference sequence). V lost 2 bases, J lost 4 bases, and 7 bases stayed unmatched. CDR3: CASSITGTGGSKNIQYF. CDR3 nucleotide sequence: TGTGCCAGTAGTATAACCGGGACAGGGGGTTCAAAAAACATTCAGTACTTC.